The 6 T cell receptor beta chains below come from one sample, sequenced in a study of neurological immune-mediated disorders. TCRdb passed the 5' RACE reads through MiXCR, listing each CDR3 protein once. The sample consists of about 55,000 distinct CDR3 sequences, around 4% of them appearing once. Sample: PBMCs. The source is a man in his 60s with multiple sclerosis.

This clonotype was counted at least ten times. This sequence joins TRBV27 and TRBJ2-7; unclear D gene. Germline CDR1 and CDR2: MNHEY and SMNVEV (reference sequence). There are 14 residues in the CDR3. Deletions cut 8 bases from V and 2 bases from J, with 16 bases between. The CDR3 is CASAPRVFAYEQYF. The CDR3 DNA is TGTGCCAGCGCCCCTCGGGTTTTTGCCTACGAGCAGTACTTC.

This clonotype occurred many times. The V call is TRBV7-9, the J call TRBJ2-1, with D unresolved. Germline V gives CDR1 SEHNR, CDR2 FQNEAQ (reference sequence). Trimming stripped 5 bases from V and 7 bases from J, with 12 bases between. CDR3 length equals 13 residues. CDR3 amino acids: CASSTTQPNEQFF. The CDR3 DNA reads TGTGCCAGCAGCACTACGCAGCCGAATGAGCAGTTCTTC.

This clonotype was detected many times. This chain connects TRBV20-1 to TRBJ1-2; TRBD1 matches at 10 bases. J was trimmed by 5 bases and V by 5 bases; bases with no gene match: 14. The CDR3 extends over 16 amino acids. From germline, CDR1 is DFQATT and CDR2 SNEGSKA (reference sequence). The CDR3 protein is CSASPSPGQGIYGYTF. The CDR3, as DNA: TGCAGTGCTTCCCCCTCGCCGGGACAGGGGATATATGGCTACACCTTC.

This clonotype was seen more than once but under ten times. This chain connects TRBV28 to TRBJ2-1, with D perhaps TRBD1 or TRBD2 (7 bases each). V was pared by 5 bases and J by 2 bases, with 13 bases between. This CDR3 has 15 residues. The germline V gene encodes CDR1 MDHEN and CDR2 SYDVKM. CDR3 sequence reads: CASSAAGQPYNEQFF. The CDR3 DNA reads TGTGCCAGCAGTGCAGCGGGACAGCCCTACAATGAGCAGTTCTTC.

The gene calls are TRBV5-1 and TRBJ2-6, with D tentatively TRBD1 (5 bases). With 4 bases removed from V and 1 base from J, the gap between germline ends came to 15 bases. Germline CDR1 is SGHRS and CDR2 is YFSETQ. The CDR3 spans 17 residues. CDR3 protein: CASSLQVLGSGANVLTF. The DNA for the CDR3 is TGCGCCAGCAGCCTACAGGTTCTAGGGTCTGGGGCCAACGTCCTGACTTTC.

V usage is TRBV10-2 and J usage is TRBJ2-7; TRBD2 agrees at 14 bases. This CDR3 has 13 amino acids. CDR1 and CDR2 (germline): WSHSY, SAAADI. With 10 bases clipped from V and 3 bases from J, the junction kept 2 bases outside the gene matches. CDR3 in amino acids: CATTSGRDYEQYF. CDR3 DNA sequence: TGCGCCACGACTAGCGGGAGGGACTACGAGCAGTACTTC.